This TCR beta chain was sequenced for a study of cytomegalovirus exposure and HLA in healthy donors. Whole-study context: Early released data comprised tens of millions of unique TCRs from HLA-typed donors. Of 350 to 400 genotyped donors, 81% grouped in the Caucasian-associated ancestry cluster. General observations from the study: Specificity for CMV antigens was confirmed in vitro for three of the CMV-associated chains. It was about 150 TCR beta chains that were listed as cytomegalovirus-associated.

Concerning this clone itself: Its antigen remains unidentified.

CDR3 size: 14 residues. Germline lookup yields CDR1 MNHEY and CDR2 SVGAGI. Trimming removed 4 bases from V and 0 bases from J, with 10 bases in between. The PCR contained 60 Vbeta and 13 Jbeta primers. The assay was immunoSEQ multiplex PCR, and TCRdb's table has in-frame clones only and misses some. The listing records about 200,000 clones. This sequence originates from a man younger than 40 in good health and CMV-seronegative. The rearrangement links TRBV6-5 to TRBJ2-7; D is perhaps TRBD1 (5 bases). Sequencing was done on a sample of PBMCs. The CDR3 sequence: CASSLRQSSYEQYF. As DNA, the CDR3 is TGTGCCAGCAGTTTAAGACAGAGCTCCTACGAGCAGTACTTC.